Here is one T cell receptor (beta chain) with its context. The data were obtained in a study of blood T cell repertoires in COVID-19. Using immunoSEQ multiplex PCR, the repertoire was profiled, and TCRdb retains in-frame clones only, with some absent. The sample comprises about 380,000 clones, about 85% of which are singletons, and around 3.4% rests with the top ten. The receptor's source is a woman aged 18-29 years with acute or convalescent COVID-19. The sequencing input was peripheral blood.

The CDR3 DNA is TGTGCCAGTAGTATGAGGACAGGGAAGGATGGCTACACCTTC. This sequence encodes CASSMRTGKDGYTF. The gene calls are TRBV19 and TRBJ1-2; 8 nucleotides agree with TRBD1. With 3 bases clipped from V and 6 bases from J, the junction kept 6 bases outside the gene matches. This CDR3 comprises 14 residues. Germline V gene sequence: CDR1 LNHDA, CDR2 SQIVND (reference sequence).